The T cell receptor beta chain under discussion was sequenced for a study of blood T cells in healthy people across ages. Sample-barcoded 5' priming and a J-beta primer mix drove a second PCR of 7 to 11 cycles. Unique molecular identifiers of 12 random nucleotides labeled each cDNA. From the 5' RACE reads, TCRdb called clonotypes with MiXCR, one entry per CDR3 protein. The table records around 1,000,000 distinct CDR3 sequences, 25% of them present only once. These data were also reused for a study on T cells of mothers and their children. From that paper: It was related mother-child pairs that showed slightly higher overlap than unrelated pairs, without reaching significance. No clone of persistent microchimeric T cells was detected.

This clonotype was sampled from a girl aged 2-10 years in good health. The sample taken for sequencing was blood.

This CDR3 is CASRKIIGQYNEQFF. CDR3 DNA: TGTGCCAGCAGAAAAATCATCGGGCAGTACAATGAGCAGTTCTTC. The V and J genes are TRBV7-9 and TRBJ2-5; D gene uncertain. The J call may be incorrect, as the DNA end agrees better with TRBJ2-1. Germline lookup yields CDR1 SEHNR and CDR2 FQNEAQ (reference sequence). The CDR3 totals 15 residues.